The 32 T cell receptor beta chains below come from one sample, sequenced in a study of blood T cell repertoires in COVID-19. Produced via immunoSEQ multiplex PCR; TCRdb's table is partial and in-frame only. Altogether a few hundred thousand clones are present, 89% being singletons, with the ten largest covering 0.95% to 1.5%. Sequenced material: peripheral blood. The receptors were gathered from a middle-aged man with acute or convalescent COVID-19.

The chain has TRBV7-9 and TRBJ2-7; 11 positions agree with TRBD2. The length of the CDR3 is 15 residues. V was clipped by 5 bases and J by 5 bases; unmatched bases: 8. Germline V gene lookup returns CDR1 SEHNR and CDR2 FQNEAQ (reference sequence). The CDR3 DNA sequence: TGTGCCAGCAGCCAAGGGCTAGCGGGAGGTAACGAGCAGTACTTC. Amino acid sequence: CASSQGLAGGNEQYF.

The rearrangement links TRBV30 to TRBJ2-7; 7 bases match TRBD2. Germline CDR1 GTSNPN, CDR2 SVGIG (reference sequence). Trimming at V came to 0 bases and at J to 4 bases, leaving 3 bases not matched to a gene. This CDR3 has 13 residues. The CDR3 coding sequence is TGTGCCTGGAGTGTACCCGGGAGGTACGAGCAGTACTTC. Its protein product is CAWSVPGRYEQYF.

V gene TRBV7-2 combines with J gene TRBJ2-3, with TRBD2 identical over 7 bases. Per the germline V gene, CDR1 is SGHTA and CDR2 is FQGNSA. The CDR3 extends over 14 amino acids. V trimming: 5 bases; J trimming: 6 bases; junction bases outside the gene matches: 8. CDR3 coding DNA: TGTGCCAGCAGCCCTAGCGGCTCGGCGGATACGCAGTATTTT. It encodes CASSPSGSADTQYF.

This chain connects TRBV27 to TRBJ2-1; 8 nucleotides agree with TRBD2. Germline V gene data show CDR1 as MNHEY and CDR2 as SMNVEV (reference sequence). CDR3 length: 15 amino acids. V gave up 6 bases and J gave up 9 bases; unmatched junction bases: 13. The CDR3, as DNA: TGTGCCAGCAGCGGCACCTGGACTAGCAGCGCTGAGCAGTTCTTC. The encoded protein is CASSGTWTSSAEQFF.

The rearrangement uses TRBV5-4 and TRBJ2-7, with 11 nucleotides matching TRBD2. The CDR3 is 15 residues long. V lost 2 bases to trimming and J lost 2 bases; unmatched junction nucleotides: 3. Per the germline V gene, CDR1 is SGHNT and CDR2 is YYREEE (reference sequence). The CDR3 region has the DNA TGTGCCAGCAGCTTAGGGACTAGCGGAACCTACGAGCAGTACTTC. This codes for CASSLGTSGTYEQYF.

This rearrangement joins TRBV28 to TRBJ1-6, with 10 bases lining up with TRBD1. From germline, CDR1 is MDHEN and CDR2 SYDVKM. The CDR3 has 17 residues. The ends lost 6 bases at V and 9 bases at J; junction bases unmatched: 14. The CDR3 region is CASSSRNTGTGVSPLHF. CDR3 DNA sequence: TGTGCCAGCAGCTCTAGGAATACCGGGACAGGGGTTTCACCCCTCCACTTT.

This rearrangement joins TRBV10-3 to TRBJ2-2, with TRBD2 matching over 7 bases. The CDR3 runs to 15 residues. V lost 4 bases, J lost 3 bases, and 5 bases stayed unmatched. CDR1 is ENHRY and CDR2 is SYGVKD in the germline V gene. This CDR3 is CAISVGGDYTGELFF. In DNA, the CDR3 is TGTGCCATCAGTGTGGGGGGGGACTACACCGGGGAGCTGTTTTTT.

The chain couples TRBV10-3 to TRBJ1-4; 8 bases line up with TRBD1. CDR3 size: 15 residues. With 6 bases clipped from V and 7 bases from J, the junction kept 10 bases outside the gene matches. From germline, CDR1 is ENHRY and CDR2 SYGVKD. Here the CDR3 reads CAIRGRGRRVEKLFF. In DNA form, the CDR3 reads TGTGCCATCAGGGGCAGGGGGCGCCGGGTTGAAAAACTGTTTTTT.

The rearrangement joins TRBV5-6 to TRBJ1-5; D might be TRBD1 (5 bases). Germline lookup yields CDR1 SGHDT and CDR2 YYEEEE. Trimming stripped 0 bases from V and 2 bases from J, with 6 bases between. The CDR3 totals 14 residues. CDR3 DNA: TGTGCCAGCAGCTTGGGCAGGGGCAATCAGCCCCAGCATTTT. Its protein is CASSLGRGNQPQHF.

For the CDR3, the DNA is TGTGCCAGCAGTTACTCGACGAGGGCGCATTCACCCCTCCACTTT. Its translation is CASSYSTRAHSPLHF. The chain is built from TRBV6-5 and TRBJ1-6, with D unresolved. The CDR3 is 15 residues long. Trimming took 0 bases from V and 8 from J, leaving 11 bases between them. Germline V gene data show CDR1 as MNHEY and CDR2 as SVGAGI.

The rearrangement links TRBV5-1 to TRBJ2-2, with D perhaps TRBD1 (6 bases). The CDR3 length is 15 residues. V was clipped by 4 bases and J by 3 bases, with 13 bases between them. Germline V gene sequence: CDR1 SGHRS, CDR2 YFSETQ. In DNA form, the CDR3 reads TGCGCCAGCAGCCCGTCGACAGGTCACACCGGGGAGCTGTTTTTT. Its translation: CASSPSTGHTGELFF.

The chain uses TRBV6-4 and TRBJ1-1; D perhaps matches TRBD1 (6 bases). This CDR3 is 13 amino acids long. In germline, CDR1 is MRHNA, CDR2 SNTAGT. Trimming left V 4 bases short and J 4 bases short, with 10 bases between. Written as DNA, the CDR3 is TGTGCCAGCAGTGCCACAGGGAGCACTGAAGCTTTCTTT. Its translation is CASSATGSTEAFF.

The rearrangement links TRBV12-5 to TRBJ2-2; D perhaps matches TRBD1 (5 bases). Trimming cost V 1 base and J 6 bases, with 12 bases left between them. This CDR3 comprises 15 residues. CDR1 is LGHNT and CDR2 is FRNRAP in the germline V gene. The CDR3: CASGLGQGGPGELFF. The DNA of the CDR3 is TGTGCTAGTGGTTTGGGGCAGGGTGGTCCCGGGGAGCTGTTTTTT.

CDR3 in amino acids: CASSRRAGNSGNTIYF. In nucleotides, the CDR3 is TGTGCCAGCTCCCGGCGGGCCGGTAACTCTGGAAACACCATATATTTT. V gene TRBV18 combines with J gene TRBJ1-3; D is unresolved. This CDR3 has 16 amino acids. The germline gives CDR1 KGHSH, CDR2 LQKENI. Trimming shortened V by 6 bases and J by 0 bases, and 15 bases separated the two germline ends.

The chain uses TRBV28 and TRBJ2-6, with a possible D match to TRBD1 (6 bases). This CDR3 comprises 18 residues. Trimming stripped 2 bases from V and 3 bases from J, with 17 bases between. The germline V gene has CDR1 MDHEN and CDR2 SYDVKM. CDR3 protein: CASSLTSYRVNGANVLTF. In DNA form, the CDR3 reads TGTGCCAGCAGTTTAACCAGCTACAGGGTCAATGGGGCCAACGTCCTGACTTTC.

V and J are TRBV10-3 and TRBJ1-3; D call uncertain. Trimming left V 3 bases short and J 3 bases short, with 3 bases between. The CDR3 spans 12 residues. Germline V lookup: CDR1 ENHRY, CDR2 SYGVKD. The CDR3: CAISDGGNTIYF. The CDR3 bases are TGTGCCATCAGTGACGGTGGAAACACCATATATTTT.

The chain recombines TRBV12-3 or TRBV12-4 with TRBJ1-3; D remains unclear. This CDR3 is 13 amino acids long. V dropped 6 bases and J dropped 7 bases, with 13 bases sitting between them. The chain's CDR3 is CASSSGFGNTIYF. The CDR3 coding sequence is TGTGCCAGCAGCTCGGGATTCGGGAACACCATATATTTT.

The gene calls are TRBV7-9 and TRBJ1-1; D is perhaps TRBD1 (6 bases). This CDR3 is 15 amino acids long. Germline V lookup: CDR1 SEHNR, CDR2 FQNEAQ (reference sequence). The germline V and J ends were trimmed by 3 bases and 2 bases, with 13 bases remaining between them. CDR3 region: CASSFPWTANTEAFF. CDR3 bases: TGTGCCAGCAGCTTCCCGTGGACAGCCAACACTGAAGCTTTCTTT. The full variable domain, completed using reference TRBV7-9 and TRBJ1-1, is DTGVSQNPRHKITKRGQNVTFRCDPISEHNRLYWYRQTLGQGPEFLTYFQNEAQLEKSRLLSDRFSAERPKGSFSTLEIQRTEQGDSAMYLCASSFPWTANTEAFFGQGTRLTVV.

The chain carries TRBV6-5 and TRBJ1-5, with D possibly being TRBD1 (5 bases). This CDR3 region has 13 residues. Trimming left V 6 bases short and J 7 bases short, with 13 bases between. Germline values: CDR1 MNHEY, CDR2 SVGAGI. CDR3 in amino acids: CASSLRVEQPQHF. CDR3 DNA: TGTGCCAGCAGCCTCAGGGTGGAGCAGCCCCAGCATTTT.

The chain recombines TRBV5-5 with TRBJ2-7; tentatively, D is TRBD1 (5 bases). CDR1 SGHKS and CDR2 YYEKEE come from the germline V gene (reference sequence). With 0 bases removed from V and 4 bases from J, the gap between germline ends came to 14 bases. The CDR3 runs to 15 residues. The CDR3 DNA reads TGTGCCAGCAGCTTGGGGGCAGGGCGTTCTTACGAGCAGTACTTC. It specifies CASSLGAGRSYEQYF. The entire variable domain, with the rest obtained from reference TRBV5-5 and TRBJ2-7, is as follows: DAGVTQSPTHLIKTRGQQVTLRCSPISGHKSVSWYQQVLGQGPQFIFQYYEKEERGRGNFPDRFSARQFPNYSSELNVNALLLGDSALYLCASSLGAGRSYEQYFGPGTRLTVT.

The J gene is TRBJ1-2, the V gene TRBV11-2; 7 bases agree with TRBD1. The CDR3 is 14 residues long. Germline CDR1 reads SGHAT; CDR2 reads FQNNGV. Trimming cost V 5 bases and J 4 bases; bases outside gene matches: 7. CDR3 amino acids: CASSKYRGGYGYTF. The CDR3 region has the DNA TGTGCCAGCAGCAAATACAGGGGCGGCTATGGCTACACCTTC.

Comment on this clone: This may be a read error, as it is one base from a much larger clone. The chain links TRBV7-6 to TRBJ2-1; 7 bases agree with TRBD2. Germline V gene sequence: CDR1 SGHVS, CDR2 FNYEAQ. V shed 0 bases, J shed 2 bases, and the junction held 1 base outside the gene matches. The CDR3 length is 15 residues. CDR3 nucleotide sequence: TGTGCCAGCAGCTTAGCGGGGGGGACCTACAATGAGCAGTTCTTC. Translation gives CASSLAGGTYNEQFF.

Only one count was recorded for this clone. The genes are TRBV18 and TRBJ2-3; a weak D match, TRBD2 (5 bases). CDR1 and CDR2 (germline): KGHSH, LQKENI. The CDR3 consists of 16 residues. Deletions cut 0 bases from V and 4 bases from J, with 14 bases between. The CDR3 nucleotides read TGTGCCAGCTCACCACCTTTTCGGGGTGCCGCAGATACGCAGTATTTT. Translating gives CASSPPFRGAADTQYF.

The DNA for the CDR3 is TGTGCCAGCAGCGACACAGGTTTCAACACCATATATTTT. Protein product: CASSDTGFNTIYF. The chain recombines TRBV7-2 with TRBJ1-3, with a possible D match to TRBD1 (5 bases). The V gene lost 5 bases and the J gene lost 7 bases, with 12 bases spanning the gap. CDR1 is SGHTA, CDR2 FQGNSA, per germline. The CDR3 spans 13 residues.

The chain links TRBV6-1 to TRBJ1-1; tentatively, D is TRBD1 (6 bases). Germline CDR1 is MNHNS and CDR2 is SASEGT. Trimming cost V 3 bases and J 11 bases, with 19 bases left between them. The CDR3 contains 14 residues. CDR3 region: CASSEVRQVRGAFF. The CDR3 bases are TGTGCCAGCAGTGAGGTGAGACAGGTCCGTGGGGCTTTCTTT.

This chain links TRBV6-5 with TRBJ2-7; TRBD1 might be the D (5 bases). Trimming took off 0 bases at V and 2 bases at J, with 11 bases between the two ends. Per germline, CDR1 MNHEY and CDR2 SVGAGI. The CDR3 has 15 residues. The CDR3 loop is CASSYSVGAAYEQYF. In nucleotides, the CDR3 is TGTGCCAGCAGTTACTCGGTAGGGGCCGCCTACGAGCAGTACTTC.

The V call is TRBV9, the J call TRBJ2-1; TRBD1 aligns across 8 bases. V was clipped by 7 bases and J by 0 bases; unmatched bases: 0. Germline V lookup: CDR1 SGDLS, CDR2 YYNGEE. This CDR3 spans 13 amino acids. CDR3 amino acids: CASGQGSYNEQFF. CDR3 nucleotides: TGTGCCAGCGGACAGGGCTCCTACAATGAGCAGTTCTTC.

This chain connects TRBV5-6 to TRBJ1-1, with a weak D call TRBD1 (5 bases). Trimming removed 2 bases from V and 1 base from J, with 9 bases in between. This CDR3 contains 14 residues. Germline lookup yields CDR1 SGHDT and CDR2 YYEEEE. The CDR3 protein is CASSFYRPNTEAFF. The CDR3 coding sequence is TGTGCCAGCAGCTTTTACAGGCCGAACACTGAAGCTTTCTTT.

The genes are TRBV25-1 and TRBJ2-7, with TRBD1 as a possible D gene (5 bases). The length of the CDR3 is 11 residues. V was pared by 10 bases and J by 3 bases, with 10 bases between. Germline V gene sequence: CDR1 MGHDK, CDR2 SYGVNS. CDR3 amino acids: CATRQFYEQYF. The CDR3 nucleotides are TGTGCCACAAGACAGTTCTACGAGCAGTACTTC.

This rearrangement joins TRBV5-1 to TRBJ2-1; unclear D gene. CDR3 length equals 15 residues. Trimming removed 1 base at V and 5 bases at J, with 13 bases between. Per the germline V gene, CDR1 is SGHRS and CDR2 is YFSETQ. The DNA for the CDR3 is TGCGCCAGCAGCTTGACCAACGGTTTCAACAATGAGCAGTTCTTC. This translates into CASSLTNGFNNEQFF.

The CDR3 spells CASRKTGINTGELFF. In nucleotides, the CDR3 is TGTGCCAGCAGGAAAACAGGTATCAACACCGGGGAGCTGTTTTTT. The chain uses TRBV6-5 and TRBJ2-2; a weak D match, TRBD1 (5 bases). V lost 6 bases to trimming and J lost 2 bases, with 13 bases between them. CDR1 and CDR2 (germline): MNHEY, SVGAGI. The CDR3 runs 15 residues.

The CDR3 region is CASSTRDSWLDGYTF. The CDR3 nucleotides are TGTGCCAGCAGCACACGGGACAGTTGGTTGGATGGCTACACCTTC. The chain links TRBV28 to TRBJ1-2; 7 nucleotides agree with TRBD1. J was trimmed by 6 bases and V by 6 bases; bases with no gene match: 13. This CDR3 spans 15 amino acids. Germline V gives CDR1 MDHEN, CDR2 SYDVKM.